One T cell receptor beta chain is described in this entry. Its matching antigen is unknown. This sample was included in a study of cytotoxic CD8 clonotypes in ibrutinib-treated CLL. Findings and caveats of the study: Sustained-remission and progressing patients were not sampled at matched times. Baseline clonality, higher than in age-matched healthy donors, tracked circulating CD8+ T-cell counts.

The repertoire was sequenced with immunoSEQ multiplex PCR; TCRdb's copy has only in-frame clones and lacks some. The data contain roughly 30,000 clones, 60% to 85% of them singletons. The CDR3 runs 15 residues. Between the trimmed V and J ends, which lost 3 bases and 6 bases, there was a span of 17 bases. Germline CDR1 is SGHNT and CDR2 is YYREEE (reference sequence). Sample: PBMCs, taken after 36 months of ibrutinib treatment. The genes are TRBV5-4 and TRBJ2-3; perhaps TRBD1 as D (5 bases). This receptor was obtained from a human donor with chronic lymphocytic leukemia. The CDR3 sequence is CASSSKGWGRDTQYF. The CDR3 nucleotides are TGTGCCAGCAGCTCGAAGGGGTGGGGTCGCGATACGCAGTATTTT.